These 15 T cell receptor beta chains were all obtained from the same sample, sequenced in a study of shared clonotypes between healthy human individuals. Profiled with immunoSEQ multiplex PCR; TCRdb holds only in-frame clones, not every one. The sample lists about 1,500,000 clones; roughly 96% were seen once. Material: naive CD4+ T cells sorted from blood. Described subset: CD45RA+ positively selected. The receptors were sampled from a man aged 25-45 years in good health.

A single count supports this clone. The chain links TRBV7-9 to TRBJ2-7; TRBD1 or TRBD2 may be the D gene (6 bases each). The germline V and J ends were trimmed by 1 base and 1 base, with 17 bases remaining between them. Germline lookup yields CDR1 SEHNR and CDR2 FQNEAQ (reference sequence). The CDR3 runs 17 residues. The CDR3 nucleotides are TGTGCCAGCAGCTTAGTCCCCCCGGGGGCCTATTCCTACGAGCAGTACTTC. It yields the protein CASSLVPPGAYSYEQYF.

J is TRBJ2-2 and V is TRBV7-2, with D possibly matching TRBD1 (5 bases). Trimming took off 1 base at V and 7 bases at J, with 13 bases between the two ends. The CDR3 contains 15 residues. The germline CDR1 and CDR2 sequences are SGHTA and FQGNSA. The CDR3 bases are TGTGCCAGCAGCTTAGTGCCGACAGCCGTCGGGGAGCTGTTTTTT. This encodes CASSLVPTAVGELFF.

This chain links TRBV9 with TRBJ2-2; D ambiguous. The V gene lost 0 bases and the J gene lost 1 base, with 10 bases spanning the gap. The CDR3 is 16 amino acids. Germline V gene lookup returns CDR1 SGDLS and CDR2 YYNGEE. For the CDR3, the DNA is TGTGCCAGCAGCGTAGGTGCCACCTTGAACACCGGGGAGCTGTTTTTT. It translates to CASSVGATLNTGELFF.

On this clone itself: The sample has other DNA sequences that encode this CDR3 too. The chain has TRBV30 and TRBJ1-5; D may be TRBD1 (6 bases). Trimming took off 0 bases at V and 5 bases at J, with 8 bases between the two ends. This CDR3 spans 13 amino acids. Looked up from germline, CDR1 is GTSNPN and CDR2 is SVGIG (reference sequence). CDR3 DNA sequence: TGTGCCTGGAGTGTACAGGGAGATCAGCCCCAGCATTTT. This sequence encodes CAWSVQGDQPQHF.

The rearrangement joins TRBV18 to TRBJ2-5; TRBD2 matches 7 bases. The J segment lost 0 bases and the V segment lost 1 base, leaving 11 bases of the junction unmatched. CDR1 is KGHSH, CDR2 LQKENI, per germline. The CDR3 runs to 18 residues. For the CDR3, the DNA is TGTGCCAGCTCACCACGGTTCGAGACTAGCAAGTACCAAGAGACCCAGTACTTC. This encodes CASSPRFETSKYQETQYF.

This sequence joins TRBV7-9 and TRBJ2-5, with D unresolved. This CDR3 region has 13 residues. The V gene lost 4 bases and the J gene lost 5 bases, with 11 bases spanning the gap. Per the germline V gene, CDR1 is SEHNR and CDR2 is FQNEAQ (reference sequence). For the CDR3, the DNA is TGTGCCAGCAGCTGGCTGGGCGCTGAGACCCAGTACTTC. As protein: CASSWLGAETQYF.

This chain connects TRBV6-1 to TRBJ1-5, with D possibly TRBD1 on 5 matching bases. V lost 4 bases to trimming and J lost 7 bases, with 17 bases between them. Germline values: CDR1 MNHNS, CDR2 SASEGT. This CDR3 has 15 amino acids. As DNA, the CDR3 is TGTGCCAGCAGTGTGTCGGCAGGGAGGCACCAGCCCCAGCATTTT. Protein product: CASSVSAGRHQPQHF.

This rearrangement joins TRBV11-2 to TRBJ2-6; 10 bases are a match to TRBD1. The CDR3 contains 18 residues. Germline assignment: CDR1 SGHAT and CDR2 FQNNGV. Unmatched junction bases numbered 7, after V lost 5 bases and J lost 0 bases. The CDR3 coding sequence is TGTGCCAGCAGCAGCCGGGACAGGGGACGCTCTGGGGCCAACGTCCTGACTTTC. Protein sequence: CASSSRDRGRSGANVLTF. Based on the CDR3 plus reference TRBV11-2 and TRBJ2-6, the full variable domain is EAGVAQSPRYKIIEKRQSVAFWCNPISGHATLYWYQQILGQGPKLLIQFQNNGVVDDSQLPKDRFSAERLKGVDSTLKIQPAKLEDSAVYLCASSSRDRGRSGANVLTFGAGSRLTVL.

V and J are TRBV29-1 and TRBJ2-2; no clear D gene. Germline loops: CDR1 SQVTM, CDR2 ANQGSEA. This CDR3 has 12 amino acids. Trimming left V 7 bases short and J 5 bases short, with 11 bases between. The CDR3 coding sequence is TGCAGCGCTAACGGATATACCGGGGAGCTGTTTTTT. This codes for CSANGYTGELFF.

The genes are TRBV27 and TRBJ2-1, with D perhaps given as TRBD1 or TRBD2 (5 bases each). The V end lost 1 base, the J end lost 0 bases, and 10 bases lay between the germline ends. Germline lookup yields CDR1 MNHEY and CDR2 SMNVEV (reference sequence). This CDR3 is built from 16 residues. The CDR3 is CASSLYRTYSYNEQFF. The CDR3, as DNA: TGTGCCAGCAGTTTATACAGGACTTACTCCTACAATGAGCAGTTCTTC.

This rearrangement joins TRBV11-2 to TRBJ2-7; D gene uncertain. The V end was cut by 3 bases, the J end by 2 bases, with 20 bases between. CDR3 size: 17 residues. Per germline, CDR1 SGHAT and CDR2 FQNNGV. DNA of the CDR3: TGTGCCAGCAGCTTGCTCGTCAGGAGTCGTGGAACCTACGAGCAGTACTTC. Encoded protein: CASSLLVRSRGTYEQYF.

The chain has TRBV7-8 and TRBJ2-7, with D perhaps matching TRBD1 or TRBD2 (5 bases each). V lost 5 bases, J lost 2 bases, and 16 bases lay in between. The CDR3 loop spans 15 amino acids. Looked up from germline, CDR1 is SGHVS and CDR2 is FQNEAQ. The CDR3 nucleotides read TGTGCCAGCAGCCCTACCTCCGGGGCCCCCTACGAGCAGTACTTC. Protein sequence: CASSPTSGAPYEQYF.

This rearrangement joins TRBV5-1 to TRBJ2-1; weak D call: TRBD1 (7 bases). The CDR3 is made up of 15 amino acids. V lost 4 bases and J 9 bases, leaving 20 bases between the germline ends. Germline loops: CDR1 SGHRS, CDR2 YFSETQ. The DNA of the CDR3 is TGCGCCAGCAGCACCAGGGGGGTAGGAGTTACTGAGCAGTTCTTC. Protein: CASSTRGVGVTEQFF. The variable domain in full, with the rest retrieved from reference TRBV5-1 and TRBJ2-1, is KAGVTQTPRYLIKTRGQQVTLSCSPISGHRSVSWYQQTPGQGLQFLFEYFSETQRNKGNFPGRFSGRQFSNSRSEMNVSTLELGDSALYLCASSTRGVGVTEQFFGPGTRLTVL.

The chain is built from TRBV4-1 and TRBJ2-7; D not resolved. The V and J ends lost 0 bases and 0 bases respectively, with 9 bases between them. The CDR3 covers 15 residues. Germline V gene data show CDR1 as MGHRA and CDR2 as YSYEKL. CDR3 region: CASSQEIGFSYEQYF. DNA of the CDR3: TGCGCCAGCAGCCAAGAGATAGGGTTCTCCTACGAGCAGTACTTC.

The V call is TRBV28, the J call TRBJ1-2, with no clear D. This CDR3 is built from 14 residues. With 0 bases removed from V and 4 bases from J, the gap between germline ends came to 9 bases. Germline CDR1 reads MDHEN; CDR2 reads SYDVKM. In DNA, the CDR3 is TGTGCCAGCAGTTTATGGGTCGGAGGCTATGGCTACACCTTC. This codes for CASSLWVGGYGYTF.